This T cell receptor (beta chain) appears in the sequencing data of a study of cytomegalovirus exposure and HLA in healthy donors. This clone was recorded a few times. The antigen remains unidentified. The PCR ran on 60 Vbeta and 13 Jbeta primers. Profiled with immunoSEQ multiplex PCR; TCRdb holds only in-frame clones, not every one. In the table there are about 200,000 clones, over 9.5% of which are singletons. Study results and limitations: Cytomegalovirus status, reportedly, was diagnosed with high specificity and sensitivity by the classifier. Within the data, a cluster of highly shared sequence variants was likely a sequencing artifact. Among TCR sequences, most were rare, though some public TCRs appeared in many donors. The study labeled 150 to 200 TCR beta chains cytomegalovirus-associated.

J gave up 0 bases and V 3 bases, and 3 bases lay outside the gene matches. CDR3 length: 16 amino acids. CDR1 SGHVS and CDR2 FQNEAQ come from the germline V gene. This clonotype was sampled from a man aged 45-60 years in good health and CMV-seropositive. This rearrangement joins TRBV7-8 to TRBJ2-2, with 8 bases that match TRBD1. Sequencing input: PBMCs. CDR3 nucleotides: TGTGCCAGCAGCTTCCTACAGGGGGCGAACACCGGGGAGCTGTTTTTT. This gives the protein CASSFLQGANTGELFF.